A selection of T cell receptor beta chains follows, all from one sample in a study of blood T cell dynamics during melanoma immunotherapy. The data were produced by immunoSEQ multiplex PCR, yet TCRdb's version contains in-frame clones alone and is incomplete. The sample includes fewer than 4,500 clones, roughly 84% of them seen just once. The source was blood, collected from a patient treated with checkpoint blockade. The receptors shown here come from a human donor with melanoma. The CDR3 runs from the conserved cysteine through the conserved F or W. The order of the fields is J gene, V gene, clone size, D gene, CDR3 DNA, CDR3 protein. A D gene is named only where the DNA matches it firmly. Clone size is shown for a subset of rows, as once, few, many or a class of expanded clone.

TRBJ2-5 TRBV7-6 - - TGTGCCAGCAGCTTAGGGGTTCGAGAGACCCAGTACTTC CASSLGVRETQYF
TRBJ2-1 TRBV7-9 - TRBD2 TGTGCCAGCAGCCAAAAACGGCGGATAGCGGGAGTCGTCAATGAGCAGTTCTTC CASSQKRRIAGVVNEQFF
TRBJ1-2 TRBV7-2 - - TGTGCCAGCACCTACAGCTGGGCTAACTATGGCTACACCTTC CASTYSWANYGYTF
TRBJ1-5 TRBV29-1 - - TGCAGCGTTAGCATCACAGGGCATGAGGCTCAGCCCCAGCATTTT CSVSITGHEAQPQHF
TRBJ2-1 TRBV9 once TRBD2 TGTGCCAGCAGCGTAGCTGTGAGCGGGGCCTCCTACAATGAGCAGTTCTTC CASSVAVSGASYNEQFF
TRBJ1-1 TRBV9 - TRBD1 TGTGCCAGCAGCGTTTCGGGACAGGGAGCCGAGGCTTTCTTT CASSVSGQGAEAFF
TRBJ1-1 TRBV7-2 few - TGTGCCAGCTTCCCCGGAGGGGGTGGGGGGACTGAAGCTTTCTTT CASFPGGGGGTEAFF
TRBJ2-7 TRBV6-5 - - TGTGCCAGCAAAGGGAGTAACTACGAGCAGTACTTC CASKGSNYEQYF
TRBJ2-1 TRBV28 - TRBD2 TGTGCCAGCGGACTAGCGGCCAACAATGAGCAGTTCTTC CASGLAANNEQFF
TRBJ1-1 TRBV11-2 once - TGTGCCAGCAGCTTACAGCTACTGAACACTGAAGCTTTCTTT CASSLQLLNTEAFF
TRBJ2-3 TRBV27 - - TGTGCCAGCAGTTTCATCGGCGGAAGCACAGATACGCAGTATTTT CASSFIGGSTDTQYF
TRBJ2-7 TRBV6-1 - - TGTGCCAGCAGCAAGGAGAGGGGGGGCCTCTACGAGCAGTACTTC CASSKERGGLYEQYF
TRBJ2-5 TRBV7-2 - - TGTGCCAGCAGCTCCGACAGCGGACAAGAGACCCAGTACTTC CASSSDSGQETQYF
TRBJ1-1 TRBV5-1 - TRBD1 TGCGCCAGCACCCCAGACAGGGGGAACACTGAAGCTTTCTTT CASTPDRGNTEAFF
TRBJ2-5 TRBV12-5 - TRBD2 TGTGCTAGTGGCTTGGGGCTAGCGGAAGGAGAGACCCAGTACTTC CASGLGLAEGETQYF
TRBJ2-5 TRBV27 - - TGTGCCAGCCGTACCATTCGGCGCCAAGAGACCCAGTACTTC CASRTIRRQETQYF
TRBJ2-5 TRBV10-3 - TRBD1 TGTGCCATCAGAGCCCGCGGGGCCGGGACAGGGACGGGGGAGACCCAGTACTTC CAIRARGAGTGTGETQYF
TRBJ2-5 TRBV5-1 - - TGCGCCAGCAGCTTGGATGGGGGTTGGGAGACCCAGTACTTC CASSLDGGWETQYF
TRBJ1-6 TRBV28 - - TGTGCCAGCAGCTTAGGAGGGATAGACCTGATCGGCTATAATTCACCCCTCCACTTT CASSLGGIDLIGYNSPLHF
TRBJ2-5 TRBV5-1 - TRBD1 TGCGCCAGCAGCTGGAAGGGACAGGGGTTGGGAGAGACCCAGTACTTC CASSWKGQGLGETQYF
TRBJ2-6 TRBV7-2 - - TGTGCCAGCAGCTATGCCCGGACTGGGGCCAACGTCCTGACTTTC CASSYARTGANVLTF
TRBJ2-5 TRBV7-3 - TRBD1 TGTGCCAGCAGCTCCCTCCCAGGACAGGGATATACCCAGTACTTC CASSSLPGQGYTQYF
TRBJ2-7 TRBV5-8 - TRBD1 TGTGCCAGCAGCCTTCCGGGACAGGGGGCGTACGAGCAGTACTTC CASSLPGQGAYEQYF
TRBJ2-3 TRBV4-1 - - TGCGCCAGCAGCCAACGGGCTGGCACAGATACGCAGTATTTT CASSQRAGTDTQYF
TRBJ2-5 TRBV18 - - TGTGCCAGCTCTTCCTCCGGGGCCCAGGACGGGACCCAGTACTTC CASSSSGAQDGTQYF
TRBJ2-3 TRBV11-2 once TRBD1 TGTGCCAGCACGCGGACAGGGCCTACTGGCACAGATACGCAGTATTTT CASTRTGPTGTDTQYF